These 3 T cell receptor beta chains share one sample of origin, sequenced in a study of sequential checkpoint blockade in melanoma. Assay: immunoSEQ multiplex PCR; the TCRdb copy retains only in-frame clones and omits some. The sample shows around 22,000 clones, around two thirds of them seen only once. Treatment meaning: randomized to nivolumab then ipilimumab (arm A) or the reverse (arm B). This specimen was CD8+ T cells sorted from blood (inferred from file names), taken from a patient given nivolumab and ipilimumab in sequence. These receptors were collected from a human donor with melanoma.

This clone was counted once. This sequence joins TRBV7-9 and TRBJ1-1, with D tentatively TRBD1 (6 bases). CDR1 is SEHNR, CDR2 FQNEAQ, per germline (reference sequence). CDR3 length: 13 amino acids. V was shortened by 6 bases and J by 1 base, with 9 bases between the two germline ends. CDR3 coding DNA: TGTGCCAGCAGGGGACACGAGAACACTGAAGCTTTCTTT. Translating gives CASRGHENTEAFF.

This chain uses TRBV25-1 with TRBJ2-5; tentative D call: TRBD2 (7 bases). Trimming removed 0 bases from V and 5 bases from J, with 13 bases in between. CDR1 MGHDK and CDR2 SYGVNS come from the germline V gene. The CDR3 totals 15 residues. Here the CDR3 DNA reads TGTGCCAGCAGTGAATATGGGGGGGCCCTGGAGACCCAGTACTTC. This gives the protein CASSEYGGALETQYF.

This sequence joins TRBV10-2 and TRBJ2-7; 7 bases line up with TRBD1. CDR1 WSHSY and CDR2 SAAADI come from the germline V gene. V gave up 5 bases and J gave up 0 bases; unmatched junction bases: 1. This CDR3 contains 13 residues. The CDR3 spells CASSRDSSYEQYF. CDR3 nucleotide sequence: TGCGCCAGCAGTCGGGACAGCTCCTACGAGCAGTACTTC.